Below, 8 T cell receptor beta chains from the same sample are listed, as sequenced in a study of T cells in narcolepsy. Repertoires were generated with immunoSEQ multiplex PCR, while TCRdb's copy carries only in-frame clones and drops some. Among about 25,000 clones listed, approximately 89% were seen once. Sequenced input: CD45RA- memory CD4+ T cells from PBMCs. The receptors come from a human donor with narcolepsy.

This clone was picked up a small number of times. The genes are TRBV7-9 and TRBJ2-7, with D unclear. Trimming cost V 1 base and J 3 bases, with 4 bases left between them. CDR3 length equals 12 residues. Germline CDR1 reads SEHNR; CDR2 reads FQNEAQ (reference sequence). Here the CDR3 DNA reads TGTGCCAGCAGCTTAGGCGACTACGAGCAGTACTTC. Translation: CASSLGDYEQYF.

This sequence joins TRBV6-1 and TRBJ2-5; D is perhaps TRBD2 (5 bases). CDR1 MNHNS and CDR2 SASEGT come from the germline V gene. V was cut by 4 bases and J by 5 bases, with 14 bases left in between. CDR3 length: 14 amino acids. DNA of the CDR3: TGTGCCAGCAGTGGCGGGTTGGTTCGGGAGACCCAGTACTTC. Translation: CASSGGLVRETQYF.

This clone was recorded only once. The genes are TRBV7-2 and TRBJ2-5; 14 bases agree with TRBD2. The J call may be faulty, since TRBJ2-7 better matches the DNA end. Germline V lookup: CDR1 SGHTA, CDR2 FQGNSA. The CDR3 has 16 amino acids. The CDR3 spells CASRQGLAGGSLEQYF. CDR3 sequence (DNA): TGTGCCAGCAGACAAGGACTAGCGGGAGGAAGCCTCGAGCAGTACTTC.

Only a few counts were recorded for this clone. V usage is TRBV5-1 and J usage is TRBJ1-2; possibly TRBD1 for D (5 bases). CDR3 length: 13 amino acids. Germline V gene lookup returns CDR1 SGHRS and CDR2 YFSETQ. The V end was cut by 2 bases, the J end by 3 bases, with 8 bases between. As DNA, the CDR3 is TGCGCCAGCAGCTTCGACAGCTACTATGGCTACACCTTC. It encodes CASSFDSYYGYTF.

Worth noting for this clone: Other DNA sequences of this sample code for an identical CDR3. The chain joins TRBV2 to TRBJ2-7, with a tentative D call TRBD2 (5 bases). The CDR3 is made up of 14 amino acids. From germline, CDR1 is SNHLY and CDR2 FYNNEI. V was clipped by 6 bases and J by 0 bases, with 12 bases between them. CDR3: CASSLSGSSYEQYF. In DNA form, the CDR3 reads TGTGCCAGCAGCCTAAGCGGTTCCTCCTACGAGCAGTACTTC.

This chain uses TRBV11-3 with TRBJ2-5; 8 positions agree with TRBD1. V was pared by 4 bases and J by 2 bases, with 12 bases of the junction left unmatched. CDR1 and CDR2 (germline): SGHNT, YENEEA. The CDR3 is 17 residues long. The CDR3 DNA reads TGTGCCAGCAGCTCCCGACAGGGGAAAGGGGTACAAGAGACCCAGTACTTC. The encoded protein is CASSSRQGKGVQETQYF. Drawing the rest from reference TRBV11-3 and TRBJ2-5, the complete variable domain is EAGVVQSPRYKIIEKKQPVAFWCNPISGHNTLYWYLQNLGQGPELLIRYENEEAVDDSQLPKDRFSAERLKGVDSTLKIQPAELGDSAVYLCASSSRQGKGVQETQYFGPGTRLLVL.

The count of this clone is one. Other DNA sequences of this sample code for an identical CDR3. V usage is TRBV6-6 and J usage is TRBJ2-7; 9 bases agree with TRBD1. Germline V gene data show CDR1 as MNHNY and CDR2 as SVGAGI (reference sequence). The V gene end was trimmed by 6 bases and the J gene end by 4 bases; junction bases not matched to a gene: 13. The CDR3 loop spans 16 amino acids. In DNA, the CDR3 is TGTGCCAGCAGGCCTTCATTGGGGACAGGGTCTTACGAGCAGTACTTC. Protein: CASRPSLGTGSYEQYF.

The chain couples TRBV5-6 to TRBJ1-1; 7 nucleotides line up with TRBD1. V lost 5 bases and J lost 10; bases outside the gene matches: 17. Per germline, CDR1 SGHDT and CDR2 YYEEEE. The CDR3 is 15 amino acids. The CDR3 spells CASSELGQGEVRAFF. The DNA for the CDR3 is TGTGCCAGCAGTGAACTAGGGCAGGGGGAAGTAAGAGCTTTCTTT. Drawing the rest from reference TRBV5-6 and TRBJ1-1, the complete variable domain is DAGVTQSPTHLIKTRGQQVTLRCSPKSGHDTVSWYQQALGQGPQFIFQYYEEEERQRGNFPDRFSGHQFPNYSSELNVNALLLGDSALYLCASSELGQGEVRAFFGQGTRLTVV.